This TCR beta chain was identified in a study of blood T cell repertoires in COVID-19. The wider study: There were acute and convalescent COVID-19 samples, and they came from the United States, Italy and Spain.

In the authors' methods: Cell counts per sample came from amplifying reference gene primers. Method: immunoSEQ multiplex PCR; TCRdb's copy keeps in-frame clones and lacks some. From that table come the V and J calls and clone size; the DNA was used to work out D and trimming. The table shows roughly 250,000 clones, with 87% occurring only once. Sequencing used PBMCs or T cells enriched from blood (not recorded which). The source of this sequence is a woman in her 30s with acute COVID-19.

CDR3 nucleotides: TGTGCCAGCAGCCAAGTTCCAGGGATGGGCTACACCTTC. Translated: CASSQVPGMGYTF. The V call is TRBV14, the J call TRBJ1-2, with D perhaps matching TRBD1 (5 bases). Germline V gene lookup returns CDR1 SGHDN and CDR2 FVKESK. The CDR3 totals 13 residues. The ends were cut back, 1 base at V and 8 bases at J, with 11 bases in the middle.